This TCR beta chain was observed in a study of ipilimumab plus nivolumab after autologous stem cell transplantation (dated by TCRdb to the early 2020s). With respect to the entire study: The median number of doses received by trial patients was 5 for ipilimumab and 8 for nivolumab. Both primary refractory and relapsed disease were represented in the DLBCL cohort, where 18-month progression-free survival was around 86% and 29%, respectively. About 33 patients made up the trial's intent-to-treat population. Patients undergoing autologous transplant for high-risk diffuse large B cell lymphoma, mature T cell lymphoma, or multiple myeloma were enrolled in the trial. Here is what the overall study found, with its caveats: Combined checkpoint inhibition as post-transplant consolidation was concluded by the authors to appear tolerable. The authors stated that profiles of the T cell receptor repertoire, regulatory T cell phenotype and gut microbiota provided a biologic rationale for studying this approach further.

Library prep was done by the immunoSEQ multiplex PCR assay. Entries here come from immuneACCESS through TCRdb and include only in-frame sequences with V and J called. Some clones fail to appear in such tables; in the studies checked, an unresolved V gene covers under half of the shortfall, and the cause of the remainder is unknown. This sample has tens of thousands of clones in its table, and under 85% of those were observed once. The ten largest clones add up to roughly 2% of the sample. For this clone: Its antigen is unknown. Within one base of it there is no much larger clone, and no base qualities were kept.

V is shortened by 2 bases, J by 0 bases, and the region joining them spans 11 bases. Looking up the germline V gene yields CDR1 SGHTA and CDR2 FQGTGA. The cysteine opens and the phenylalanine closes a CDR3 of 16 amino acids. This entry keeps only the CDR3 DNA: 48 bases, framed from base 1. Ipilimumab was given at 1 mg/kg intravenously on day 1 of selected weeks, and checkpoint therapy started 14 to 28 days after autologous transplant. Nivolumab was administered at 3 mg/kg intravenously on day 1 of weeks 1, 4, 7, 10, and every two weeks through week 26. The study was a Phase Ib clinical trial testing combined checkpoint inhibition with ipilimumab and nivolumab as consolidation after autologous stem cell transplantation.

Source: PBMCs, taken in a trial of ipilimumab plus nivolumab as post-transplant consolidation. Recombination joined TRBV7-3 with TRBJ2-1, with the D gene not confidently named. This receptor was taken from a male donor with diffuse large B-cell lymphoma. In nucleotides, the sequence is TGTGCCAGCAGCTTACGTCCGGTGGGCTCCTACAATGAGCAGTTCTTC. It codes for CASSLRPVGSYNEQFF.